The clone carrying this T cell receptor (beta chain) was counted at least ten times. The TCRbeta library incorporated unique molecular identifiers. Each CDR3 protein gets one entry after TCRdb re-called the PCR reads with MiXCR. This sample yields around 440,000 distinct CDR3 sequences, of which under 12% are seen a single time; roughly 2% belongs to the top ten. The data are from a study of T-cell reconstitution after alpha-beta-depleted transplantation in children. The CDR3 has 13 amino acids. Germline assignment: CDR1 DFQATT and CDR2 SNEGSKA (reference sequence). V lost 4 bases, J lost 7 bases, and 16 bases lay in between.

Specimen: PBMCs, collected before TCRalphabeta/CD19-depleted stem cell transplant. The TCR comes from a child aged 2-15 years with inherited bone marrow failure, due to receive a stem cell transplant. This chain joins TRBV20-1 and TRBJ1-1; a weak D match, TRBD1 (5 bases). CDR3 bases: TGCAGTGCTATCAGGACACTGAGTAGTGAAGCTTTCTTT. Its translation is CSAIRTLSSEAFF.